This is a list of T cell receptor beta chains from one sample in a study of control samples from healthy donors and cancer patients. The protocol was immunoSEQ multiplex PCR, while the TCRdb copy is restricted to in-frame clones and leaves out a portion. The sample has some 120,000 clones, around nine tenths seen once. Sequencing was performed on blood. All receptors come from a man between 25 and 39 years old in good health. Each CDR3 is given with its conserved first and last residue.

cdr3_aa	v_call	j_call
CASSYMRAANEKLFF	TRBV6-5	TRBJ1-4
CASFPGRRLTDTQYF	TRBV28	TRBJ2-3
CASSQGTLRETQYF	TRBV3-1/TRBV3-2	TRBJ2-5
CSVPKAQRETGWNTEAFF	TRBV29-1	TRBJ1-1
CASNPGPSGGATYNEQFF	TRBV19	TRBJ2-1
CASSEDRVGPLHF	TRBV6-4	TRBJ1-6
CATGTSENTGELFF	TRBV10-1	TRBJ2-2
CASSVDRGHTEAFF	TRBV2	TRBJ1-1
CASSLFPNQPQHF	TRBV27	TRBJ1-5
CASSPYKGNGYTF	TRBV16	TRBJ1-2
CASKRENTNTGELFF	TRBV6-5	TRBJ2-2
CATSDPYPFGGGYTF	TRBV24-1	TRBJ1-2
CASSLWAEAYNSPLHF	TRBV5-5	TRBJ1-6
CATSLRGGALDEQFF	TRBV24-1	TRBJ2-1
CASSFRPGQGANEQFF	TRBV7-9	TRBJ2-1
CASSLGTGYGNEQFF	TRBV14	TRBJ2-1
CAAREPAGADTDTQYF	TRBV4-1	TRBJ2-3
CASKGSGPEGLHF	TRBV27	TRBJ1-6
CASSQEGGADTQYF	TRBV3-1/TRBV3-2	TRBJ2-3
CASSPPSHQETQYF	TRBV18	TRBJ2-5
CASSQVAQGIGYTF	TRBV3-1/TRBV3-2	TRBJ1-2
CATSTTFSHGELFF	TRBV24-1	TRBJ2-2
CATSAPMDGTYEQYF	TRBV24-1	TRBJ2-7
CASSPSPGQPQHF	TRBV18	TRBJ1-5
CASSVEDQAFF	TRBV18	TRBJ1-1
CASSPGGGSQPQHF	TRBV7-8	TRBJ1-5
CASSLYFTSGTGHQPQHF	TRBV5-6	TRBJ1-5
CASRFRTGGQPQHF	TRBV6-5	TRBJ1-5
CASSLALGNNQPQHF	TRBV7-2	TRBJ1-5
CASSLGRTVGPNEQFF	TRBV7-7	TRBJ2-1
CASGHQEGYTEAFF	TRBV6-5	TRBJ1-1
CASSPLSTGGTEAFF	TRBV19	TRBJ1-1
CASSALPGQPQHF	TRBV10-1	TRBJ1-5
CASSKGGLSAKNIQYF	TRBV7-2	TRBJ2-4
CASSHFRANSPLHF	TRBV27	TRBJ1-6
CASTIQGAVTEAFF	TRBV5-4	TRBJ1-1
CSVEDRGHTEAFF	TRBV29-1	TRBJ1-1
CASSQDRNQPQHF	TRBV3-1/TRBV3-2	TRBJ1-5
CASSLMGSEAFF	TRBV7-9	TRBJ1-1
CASSRDSTYNEQFF	TRBV6-4	TRBJ2-1
CASSPGQGIEKLFF	TRBV18	TRBJ1-4
CASSAMSPLEPQHF	TRBV2	TRBJ1-5
CASSQGGGNQPQHF	TRBV14	TRBJ1-5
CASSQTGTSSGNEQFF	TRBV18	TRBJ2-1
CASSGPGQNTEAFF	TRBV10-1	TRBJ1-1
CASSPYIETQYF	TRBV18	TRBJ2-5
CASSEPGSGNTIYF	TRBV25-1	TRBJ1-3
CASSLRGDSNQPQHF	TRBV5-8	TRBJ1-5
CASSVLRHEQFF	TRBV2	TRBJ2-1
CASSLSGYEQYF	TRBV14	TRBJ2-7
CASSSRLAGGRGEQFF	TRBV11-3	TRBJ2-1
CASSLLEANYGYTF	TRBV28	TRBJ1-2
CASSLGGSYNEQFF	TRBV5-1	TRBJ2-1